This TCR beta chain was retrieved from a study of CD8 T cells in Susac syndrome. Random hexamers were used to reverse transcribe the RNA input (about 0.5 to 1 ug). Each CDR3 protein is one row after TCRdb ran MiXCR on the immunoSEQ multiplex PCR reads. The sample lists 70,000 or so distinct CDR3 sequences; 95% were seen once. In germline, CDR1 is SGHDT, CDR2 YYEEEE. The CDR3 totals 13 residues. V was pared by 2 bases and J by 8 bases, with 10 bases between. By its share, this clonotype is medium-sized. The sample consisted of CD8+ T cells from PBMCs. The chain combines TRBV5-6 with TRBJ2-2; D ambiguous. This TCR was recovered from a human donor in good health. The CDR3 is CASSFVVTGELFF. CDR3 bases: TGTGCCAGCAGCTTCGTGGTTACTGGGGAGCTGTTTTTT.